The T cell receptor (beta chain) described here comes from a study of T cell changes during pregnancy in multiple sclerosis. Clones were read by immunoSEQ multiplex PCR, and TCRdb kept only the in-frame ones, dropping some. Of 55,000 or so clones in the sample, about 90% were seen once. CDR3 length equals 14 residues. Between the trimmed V and J ends, which lost 3 bases and 3 bases, there was a span of 8 bases. Germline CDR1 reads MNHEY; CDR2 reads SMNVEV (reference sequence). The chain employs TRBV27 and TRBJ1-4; tentative D call: TRBD1 (5 bases). This material consisted of CD4+ T cells from peripheral blood mononuclear cells, taken after pregnancy. The receptor was isolated from a female donor with multiple sclerosis, enrolled in a pregnancy study. The CDR3 region has the DNA TGTGCCAGCAGTTTCTGGGGGGCTAATGAAAAACTGTTTTTT. It encodes CASSFWGANEKLFF. The variable domain in full, completed from reference TRBV27 and TRBJ1-4, reads EAQVTQNPRYLITVTGKKLTVTCSQNMNHEYMSWYRQDPGLGLRQIYYSMNVEVTDKGDVPEGYKVSRKEKRNFPLILESPSPNQTSLYFCASSFWGANEKLFFGSGTQLSVL.